A selection of T cell receptor beta chains follows, all from one sample in a study of T cell changes during pregnancy in multiple sclerosis. Generated by immunoSEQ multiplex PCR, the TCRdb table keeps only in-frame clones and is missing some. The table lists around 74,000 clones, roughly nine tenths of them singletons. The sample in question was peripheral blood, obtained before pregnancy. Receptors originate from a female donor with multiple sclerosis, enrolled in a pregnancy study. Each CDR3 is given without its conserved first and last residue.

>TRBJ1-1|TRBV6-5
ASSYSRSGDTEAF
>TRBJ1-2|TRBV9
ASSVTDRYGYT
>TRBJ2-3|TRBV6-6
ASSQRQGAATDTQY
>TRBJ2-7|TRBV29-1
SVGPASYEQY
>TRBJ1-2|TRBV18
ASSPMPQADYGYT
>TRBJ2-7|TRBV7-2
ASSPAGTGMYEQY
>TRBJ2-3|TRBV2
ASSYLAATDTQY
>TRBJ1-2|TRBV2
ASEWTVGSGSGSYT
>TRBJ2-1|TRBV7-9
ASSLGGLLILEQF
>TRBJ1-1|TRBV7-3
ASSLWTGRDTEAF
>TRBJ2-2|TRBV19
ASLGPPGSRGTGELF
>TRBJ1-5|TRBV15
ATSTEFKGFDQPQH
>TRBJ1-2|TRBV7-2
ASSLAFAEVYGYT
>TRBJ2-1|TRBV5-1
ASSWRGLYNEQF
>TRBJ2-7|TRBV5-1
ASGVGSGSYEQY
>TRBJ2-5|TRBV30
AWSVGRTSGGEETQY
>TRBJ2-7|TRBV11-2
ASSPTIPLDSYEQY
>TRBJ1-1|TRBV2
ASLQGALTEAF
>TRBJ2-5|TRBV5-8
ASSLNRGNLRETQY
>TRBJ2-2|TRBV4-1
ASSQPGLTHGELF
>TRBJ1-4|TRBV12-5
ASGNRGATNEKLF
>TRBJ1-1|TRBV2
ARDGGAYTEAF
>TRBJ1-1|TRBV13
ASSLEEENTEAF
>TRBJ1-4|TRBV7-9
ASSLGGSEKLF
>TRBJ2-7|TRBV19
ASSAPGGKSVAEQY
>TRBJ2-5|TRBV7-9
ASSSPRGRPSGQETQY
>TRBJ2-7|TRBV5-1
ASSLVFRAQYEQY
>TRBJ2-5|TRBV29-1
SVAQGNWETQY
>TRBJ2-3|TRBV14
ASSQGERDTDTQY
>TRBJ2-1|TRBV5-6
ASSFFDSTRQF
>TRBJ2-2|TRBV30
AWSRPPKGANTGELF
>TRBJ2-3|TRBV30
AWGDRATSTDTQY
>TRBJ2-3|TRBV5-4
ASSANRADTQY
>TRBJ1-6|TRBV2
ASSEDSSYNSPLH
>TRBJ1-1|TRBV5-6
ASSLGAGWATEAF
>TRBJ2-3|TRBV5-6
ASIREGTDTQY
>TRBJ2-2|TRBV7-9
ASRLASGAGELF
>TRBJ1-5|TRBV19
ASSLKPAVHDQPQH
>TRBJ1-5|TRBV6-6
ASRIRGRGQPQH
>TRBJ1-1|TRBV11-2
ASSPRDSVNTEAF
>TRBJ2-7|TRBV7-9
ASSLSWEDPYEQY
>TRBJ1-5|TRBV11-2
ASSLTGIGGQPQH
>TRBJ1-2|TRBV28
ASSISQGGYGYT
>TRBJ1-1|TRBV18
ASSSGTAITYTEAF